This T cell receptor (beta chain) is drawn from a study of T cell repertoires in cytomegalovirus infection. Study as a whole: An indication of both CMV infection and matching HLA type came from public TCR beta signatures. General study results and limits: Accumulated public TCR beta family frequency recognized individuals carrying CMV together with the relevant HLA. HLA-C-restricted, CMV-specific TCR beta clonotypes were dominant ex vivo.

TCRdb re-analysed the reads in MiXCR, keeping a single row per CDR3 protein. The sample consists of 100,000 to 150,000 distinct CDR3 sequences, about 24% of them appearing once. Concerning this clonotype itself: The antigen is not known.

Germline CDR1 is MNHNS and CDR2 is SASEGT. This CDR3 region has 13 residues. After removal of 4 bases from V and 3 bases from J, the junction contained 3 bases not matched to a gene. The rearrangement uses TRBV6-1 and TRBJ2-7; 7 bases map to TRBD2. This clonotype originated in a human donor in good health (CMV status not recorded). Some clones in this sample may be carry-over from other donors' samples. The sample taken for sequencing was PBMCs, sequenced either directly or after in vitro stimulation (not recorded which). CDR3 DNA: TGTGCCAGCAGTGTCGGCGGGAGCTACGAGCAGTACGTC. Translated, it gives CASSVGGSYEQYV.